This is a list of T cell receptor beta chains from one sample in a study of beta chain features in type 1 diabetes. Clones were read by immunoSEQ multiplex PCR, and TCRdb kept only the in-frame ones, dropping some. Found here are 110,000 to 150,000 clones, 6.9% of them singletons; the top ten hold around 1.3%. The sequenced material came from central memory CD4+ T cells from blood. The receptors come from a woman aged 30 to 39 in good health. CDR3s include the opening cysteine and the closing phenylalanine or tryptophan. D genes are given only for firm matches. Clone size appears in some rows only: once, few, many, or a class for an expanded clone.

clone_size d_call j_call v_call cdr3_aa cdr3_nt
few TRBD2 TRBJ2-5 TRBV6-6 CASTPTGGLETQYF TGTGCCAGCACTCCCACGGGGGGGCTAGAGACCCAGTACTTC
NA TRBD2 TRBJ2-1 TRBV29-1 CSVGGTSGSGSSYNEQFF TGCAGCGTTGGGGGAACTAGCGGGAGTGGAAGCTCCTACAATGAGCAGTTCTTC
few TRBD1 TRBJ2-1 TRBV28 CASSYGTGRVHEQFF TGTGCCAGCAGTTACGGGACAGGGAGAGTCCATGAGCAGTTCTTC
few TRBD2 TRBJ2-1 TRBV4-3 CASSPFGGRAGNEQFF TGCGCCAGCAGCCCTTTCGGCGGGAGGGCCGGTAATGAGCAGTTCTTC
NA NA TRBJ1-2 TRBV27 CASSFGLGNRFDGYTF TGTGCCAGCAGTTTTGGTCTGGGTAACAGATTTGATGGCTACACCTTC
NA NA TRBJ2-7 TRBV7-6 CASSWGPTYEQYF TGTGCCAGCAGCTGGGGGCCTACCTACGAGCAGTACTTC
NA TRBD1 TRBJ1-4 TRBV7-9 CASSRPTGVGKKLFF TGTGCCAGCAGTCGACCTACAGGGGTGGGTAAAAAACTGTTTTTT
many NA TRBJ2-5 TRBV30 CAHSDGGETQYF TGTGCCCACAGCGATGGGGGGGAGACCCAGTACTTC
few NA TRBJ1-1 TRBV4-3 CASSQGTARAEAFF TGCGCCAGCAGCCAGGGGACTGCTCGCGCTGAAGCTTTCTTT
few TRBD1 TRBJ2-5 TRBV27 CASSPDRGSFEETQYF TGTGCCAGCAGTCCAGACAGGGGCTCGTTTGAAGAGACCCAGTACTTC
few TRBD2 TRBJ2-3 TRBV4-2 CASTQTSGTPTDTQYF TGTGCCAGCACCCAGACTAGCGGGACTCCCACAGATACGCAGTATTTT
NA NA TRBJ1-1 TRBV7-9 CASSLDMNTEAFF TGTGCCAGCAGCTTAGATATGAACACTGAAGCTTTCTTT
NA NA TRBJ1-2 TRBV23-1 CASSHQRLGGYGYTF TGCGCCAGCAGTCACCAGAGGTTGGGGGGCTATGGCTACACCTTC
few TRBD1 TRBJ1-1 TRBV6-1 CASRPDRDRAEAFF TGTGCCAGCAGACCCGACAGGGATAGAGCTGAAGCTTTCTTT
NA TRBD2 TRBJ2-1 TRBV19 CASSIREGRYNEQFF TGTGCCAGTAGCATACGGGAGGGCCGATACAATGAGCAGTTCTTC
NA NA TRBJ2-3 TRBV7-2 CASSPAHSADTQYF TGTGCCAGCAGCCCCGCCCATAGCGCAGATACGCAGTATTTT
few NA TRBJ2-3 TRBV20-1 CSGGARDTQYF TGCAGTGGAGGCGCCCGGGATACGCAGTATTTT
many NA TRBJ2-5 TRBV6-6 CASRQEETQYF TGTGCCAGCAGACAGGAAGAGACCCAGTACTTC
few TRBD1 TRBJ1-2 TRBV4-1 CASSRGQGGAGYTF TGTGCCAGCAGCCGGGGACAGGGGGGAGCTGGCTACACCTTC
many TRBD2 TRBJ2-1 TRBV2 CASNQRDGNEQFF TGTGCCAGCAACCAGCGGGATGGGAATGAGCAGTTCTTC